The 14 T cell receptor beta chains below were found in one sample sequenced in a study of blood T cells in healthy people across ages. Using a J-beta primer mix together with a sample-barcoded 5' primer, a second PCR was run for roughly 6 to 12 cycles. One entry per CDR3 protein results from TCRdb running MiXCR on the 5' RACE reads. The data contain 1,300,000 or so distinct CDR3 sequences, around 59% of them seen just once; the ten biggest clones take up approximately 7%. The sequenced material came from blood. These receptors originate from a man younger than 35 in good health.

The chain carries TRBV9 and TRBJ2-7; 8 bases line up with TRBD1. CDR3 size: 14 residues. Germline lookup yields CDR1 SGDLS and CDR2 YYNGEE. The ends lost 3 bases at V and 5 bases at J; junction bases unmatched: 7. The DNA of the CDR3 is TGTGCCAGCAGCGCCCGGGACAGGCCCAACGAGCAGTACTTC. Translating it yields CASSARDRPNEQYF.

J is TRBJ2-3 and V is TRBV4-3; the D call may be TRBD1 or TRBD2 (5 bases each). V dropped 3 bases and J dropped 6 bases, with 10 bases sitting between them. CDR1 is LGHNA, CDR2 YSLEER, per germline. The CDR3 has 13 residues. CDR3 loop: CASSQLRDDTQYF. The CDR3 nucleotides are TGCGCCAGCAGCCAGCTCAGGGACGATACGCAGTATTTT.

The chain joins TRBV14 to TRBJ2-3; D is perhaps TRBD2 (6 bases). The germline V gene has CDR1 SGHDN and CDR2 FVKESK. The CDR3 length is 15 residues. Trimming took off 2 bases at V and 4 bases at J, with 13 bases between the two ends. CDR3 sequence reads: CASSQFGGGPDTQYF. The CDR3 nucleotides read TGTGCCAGCAGCCAATTCGGAGGAGGGCCAGATACGCAGTATTTT.

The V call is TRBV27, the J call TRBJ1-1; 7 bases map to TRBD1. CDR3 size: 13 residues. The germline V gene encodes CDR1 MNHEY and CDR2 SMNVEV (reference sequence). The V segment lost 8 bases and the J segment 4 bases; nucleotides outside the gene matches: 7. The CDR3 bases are TGTGCCAGCCAACTCTCAGGGGGCACTGAAGCTTTCTTT. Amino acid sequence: CASQLSGGTEAFF.

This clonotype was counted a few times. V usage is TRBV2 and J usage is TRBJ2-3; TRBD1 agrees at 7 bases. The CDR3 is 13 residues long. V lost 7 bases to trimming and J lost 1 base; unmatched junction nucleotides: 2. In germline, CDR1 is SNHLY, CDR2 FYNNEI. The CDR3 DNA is TGTGCCAGCAACCAGGGGGGCACAGATACGCAGTATTTT. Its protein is CASNQGGTDTQYF.

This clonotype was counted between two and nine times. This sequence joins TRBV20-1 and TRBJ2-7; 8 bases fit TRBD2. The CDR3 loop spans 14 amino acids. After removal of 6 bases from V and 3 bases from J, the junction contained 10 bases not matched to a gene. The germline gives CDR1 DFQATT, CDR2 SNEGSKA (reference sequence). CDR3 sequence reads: CSATPGTSHYEQYF. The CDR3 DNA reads TGCAGTGCCACCCCCGGGACTAGTCACTACGAGCAGTACTTC.

CDR3 sequence: CARLRTRSGEQFF. Written as DNA, the CDR3 is TGTGCCAGGTTGCGAACACGAAGCGGTGAGCAGTTCTTC. The rearrangement uses TRBV24-1 and TRBJ2-1, with a tentative D call TRBD2 (5 bases). The germline gives CDR1 KGHDR, CDR2 SFDVKD. The CDR3 extends over 13 amino acids. V lost 11 bases to trimming and J lost 9 bases, with 19 bases between them.

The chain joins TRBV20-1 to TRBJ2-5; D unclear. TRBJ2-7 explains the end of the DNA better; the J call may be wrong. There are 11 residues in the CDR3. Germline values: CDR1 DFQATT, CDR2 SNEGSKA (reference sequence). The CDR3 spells CSAALGYEQYF. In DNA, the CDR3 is TGCAGTGCCGCTCTGGGTTACGAGCAGTACTTC.

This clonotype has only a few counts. The CDR3 loop reads CASSASGGGSTDTQYF. Here the CDR3 DNA reads TGTGCCAGCAGCGCATCGGGCGGGGGAAGCACAGATACGCAGTATTTT. The chain recombines TRBV9 with TRBJ2-3, with 7 bases aligning to TRBD2. Germline V lookup: CDR1 SGDLS, CDR2 YYNGEE. The CDR3 extends over 16 amino acids. Trimming took 3 bases from V and 0 from J; bases not matched to a gene: 7.

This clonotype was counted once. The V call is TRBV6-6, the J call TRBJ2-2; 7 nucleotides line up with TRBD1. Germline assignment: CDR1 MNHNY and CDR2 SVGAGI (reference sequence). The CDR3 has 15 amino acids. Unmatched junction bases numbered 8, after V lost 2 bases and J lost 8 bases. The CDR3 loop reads CASSYGGQTEGELFF. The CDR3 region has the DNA TGTGCCAGCAGTTACGGGGGACAGACCGAAGGGGAGCTGTTTTTT.

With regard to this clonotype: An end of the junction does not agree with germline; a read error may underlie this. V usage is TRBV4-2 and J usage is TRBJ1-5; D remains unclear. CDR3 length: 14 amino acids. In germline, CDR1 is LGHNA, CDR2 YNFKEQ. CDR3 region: CASRQEGLNQPQHF. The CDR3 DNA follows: TGTGCCAGCAGGCAAGAAGGGCTCAATCAGCCCCAGCATTTT.

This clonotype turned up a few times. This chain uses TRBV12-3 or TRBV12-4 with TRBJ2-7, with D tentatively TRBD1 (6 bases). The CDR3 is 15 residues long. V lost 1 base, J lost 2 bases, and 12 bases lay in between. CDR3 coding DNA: TGTGCCAGCAGTTTAGGAGGGACAAATCCCTACGAGCAGTACTTC. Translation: CASSLGGTNPYEQYF.

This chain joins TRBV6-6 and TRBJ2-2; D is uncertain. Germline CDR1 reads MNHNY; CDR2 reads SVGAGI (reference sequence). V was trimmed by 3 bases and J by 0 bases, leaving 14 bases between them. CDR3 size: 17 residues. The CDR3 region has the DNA TGTGCCAGCAGTTATAGTTTGGCGGAGACGAACACCGGGGAGCTGTTTTTT. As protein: CASSYSLAETNTGELFF.

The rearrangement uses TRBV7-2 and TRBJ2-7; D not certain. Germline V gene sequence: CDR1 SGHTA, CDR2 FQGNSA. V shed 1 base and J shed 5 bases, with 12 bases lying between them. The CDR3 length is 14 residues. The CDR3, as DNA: TGTGCCAGCAGCTTAGGTGGCGATCCGAACGAGCAGTACTTC. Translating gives CASSLGGDPNEQYF.